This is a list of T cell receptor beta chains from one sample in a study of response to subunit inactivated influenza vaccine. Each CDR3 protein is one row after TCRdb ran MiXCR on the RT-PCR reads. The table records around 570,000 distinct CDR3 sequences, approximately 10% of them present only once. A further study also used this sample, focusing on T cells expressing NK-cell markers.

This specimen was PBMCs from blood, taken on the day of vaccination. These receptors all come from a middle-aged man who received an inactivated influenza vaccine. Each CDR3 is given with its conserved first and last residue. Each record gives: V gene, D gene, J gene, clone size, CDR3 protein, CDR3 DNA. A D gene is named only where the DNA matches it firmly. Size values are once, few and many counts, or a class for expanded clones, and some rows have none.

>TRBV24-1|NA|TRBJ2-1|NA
CATSDLSGYNEQFF
TGTGCCACCAGTGATTTGTCTGGCTACAATGAGCAGTTCTTC
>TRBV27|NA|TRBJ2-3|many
CASSLRQPWDTQYF
TGTGCCAGCAGTTTAAGACAACCCTGGGATACGCAGTATTTT
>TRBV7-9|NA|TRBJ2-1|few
CASSSRQNNEQFF
TGTGCCAGCAGCTCTAGACAGAATAATGAGCAGTTCTTC
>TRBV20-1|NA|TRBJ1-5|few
CSARMGATNQPQHF
TGCAGTGCTAGAATGGGGGCGACCAATCAGCCCCAGCATTTT
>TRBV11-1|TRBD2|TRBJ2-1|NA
CASSLDDPLAGVFNEQFF
TGTGCCAGCAGCTTAGACGATCCGCTAGCGGGGGTTTTCAATGAGCAGTTCTTC
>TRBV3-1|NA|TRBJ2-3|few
CASSQLAQDTQYF
TGTGCCAGCAGCCAACTAGCTCAGGATACGCAGTATTTT
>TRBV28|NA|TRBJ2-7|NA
CASSFLDGSYEQYF
TGTGCCAGCAGTTTCCTGGACGGGTCCTACGAGCAGTACTTC
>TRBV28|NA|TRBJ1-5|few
CASSLRRAQPQHF
TGTGCCAGCAGTTTGCGCAGGGCCCAGCCCCAGCATTTT
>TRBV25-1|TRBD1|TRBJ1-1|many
CASSADRDTEAFF
TGTGCCAGCAGTGCCGACAGGGACACTGAAGCTTTCTTT
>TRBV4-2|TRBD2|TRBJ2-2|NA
CASSRDVLATGELFF
TGTGCCAGCAGCCGAGATGTACTAGCGACCGGGGAGCTGTTTTTT
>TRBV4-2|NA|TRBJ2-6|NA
CASSPAQVSGANVLTF
TGTGCCAGCAGCCCCGCTCAGGTCTCTGGGGCCAACGTCCTGACTTTC
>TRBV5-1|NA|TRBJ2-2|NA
CASSGTVRGGELFF
TGCGCCAGCAGCGGGACGGTGCGGGGCGGGGAGCTGTTTTTT
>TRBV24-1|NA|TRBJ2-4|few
CATIPAWGDTQNIQYF
TGTGCCACCATTCCCGCCTGGGGAGATACGCAAAACATTCAGTACTTC
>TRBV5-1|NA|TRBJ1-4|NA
CASSFGRGNEKLFF
TGCGCCAGCAGCTTCGGACGGGGTAATGAAAAACTGTTTTTT
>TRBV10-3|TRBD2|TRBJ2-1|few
CAITSASGGQREQFF
TGTGCCATCACCTCGGCTAGCGGGGGACAAAGAGAGCAGTTCTTC